Shown below are 9 T cell receptor beta chains from a single sample sequenced in a study of T cell repertoires in cytomegalovirus infection. One entry per CDR3 protein results from TCRdb running MiXCR on the reads. Of 680,000 or so distinct CDR3 sequences in the sample, roughly a third were seen once. No antigen is known for these receptors. Sequences were derived from cultured PBMCs, sampled from culture after CMV antigen stimulation. These TCRs come from a human donor in good health (CMV status not recorded). Some clones in this sample may be carry-over from other donors' samples.

V gene TRBV2 combines with J gene TRBJ2-1; D is perhaps TRBD2 (6 bases). The CDR3 length is 12 residues. V lost 7 bases and J 12 bases, leaving 16 bases between the germline ends. Per germline, CDR1 SNHLY and CDR2 FYNNEI. The CDR3 spells CASITGLVGQFF. The DNA for the CDR3 is TGTGCCAGCATAACGGGACTCGTTGGGCAGTTCTTC.

This clonotype was counted many times. The rearrangement links TRBV7-2 to TRBJ2-5; 8 nucleotides agree with TRBD2. Germline assignment: CDR1 SGHTA and CDR2 FQGNSA. The CDR3 extends over 15 amino acids. J lost 2 bases, V lost 5 bases, and 7 bases had no gene match. This CDR3 is CASSPQSGSQETQYF. The CDR3 nucleotides are TGTGCCAGCAGCCCCCAGAGCGGGAGTCAAGAGACCCAGTACTTC.

This clonotype was recorded at least ten times. This rearrangement joins TRBV7-2 to TRBJ1-2; D is possibly TRBD1 (5 bases). V gave up 7 bases and J gave up 6 bases, with 18 bases separating them. The CDR3 is 14 amino acids. Germline CDR1 is SGHTA and CDR2 is FQGNSA. CDR3 region: CASNVRDDSHGYTF. The CDR3 DNA reads as TGTGCCAGCAACGTAAGGGACGACTCCCATGGCTACACCTTC.

The V and J genes are TRBV4-1 and TRBJ1-1; D is unresolved. CDR1 and CDR2 from the germline V gene are MGHRA and YSYEKL. The CDR3 sequence is 14 residues long. V was trimmed by 0 bases and J by 6 bases, leaving 11 bases between them. The CDR3: CASSQDVRRSEAFF. The DNA of the CDR3 is TGCGCCAGCAGCCAAGATGTCCGCAGGTCTGAAGCTTTCTTT.

The gene calls are TRBV7-8 and TRBJ2-7; D is unresolved. Germline V gene data show CDR1 as SGHVS and CDR2 as FQNEAQ. The V end lost 3 bases, the J end lost 4 bases, and 13 bases lay between the germline ends. This CDR3 region has 14 residues. CDR3: CASSFTFRPYEQYF. The CDR3 nucleotides read TGTGCCAGCAGCTTCACTTTCCGTCCGTACGAGCAGTACTTC.

This clonotype showed up just a few times. The gene calls are TRBV7-2 and TRBJ2-3, with 9 bases lining up with TRBD2. The V gene's germline CDR1 is SGHTA and CDR2 FQGNSA. Trimming removed 5 bases from V and 5 bases from J; junction bases left unmatched: 11. The CDR3 extends over 16 amino acids. CDR3 region: CASSENSGSVGDTQYF. Here the CDR3 DNA reads TGTGCCAGCAGCGAAAATAGCGGGAGTGTGGGAGATACGCAGTATTTT. The variable domain in full, with the rest retrieved from reference TRBV7-2 and TRBJ2-3, is GAGVSQSPSNKVTEKGKDVELRCDPISGHTALYWYRQSLGQGLEFLIYFQGNSAPDKSGLPSDRFSAERTGGSVSTLTIQRTQQEDSAVYLCASSENSGSVGDTQYFGPGTRLTVL.

J is TRBJ1-4 and V is TRBV12-3 or TRBV12-4; TRBD1 aligns across 7 bases. Unmatched junction bases numbered 4, after V lost 8 bases and J lost 4 bases. This CDR3 is built from 13 residues. CDR3 in amino acids: CASRDSLNEKLFF. The CDR3 bases are TGTGCCAGCCGGGACAGCCTTAATGAAAAACTGTTTTTT.

The rearrangement uses TRBV18 and TRBJ2-6, with TRBD2 matching over 12 bases. Trimming at V came to 3 bases and at J to 1 base, leaving 4 bases not matched to a gene. This CDR3 has 18 residues. Germline V lookup: CDR1 KGHSH, CDR2 LQKENI. The CDR3 reads CASSPRTSGNSGANVLTF. The DNA of the CDR3 is TGTGCCAGCTCACCGCGGACTAGCGGGAATTCTGGGGCCAACGTCCTGACTTTC.

The chain uses TRBV6-5 and TRBJ2-7, with 7 positions matching TRBD1. CDR3 length: 12 residues. Trimming at V came to 6 bases and at J to 6 bases, leaving 5 bases not matched to a gene. Germline loops: CDR1 MNHEY, CDR2 SVGAGI. Written as DNA, the CDR3 is TGTGCCAGCAGGCGACAGGGTTCCGAGCAGTACTTC. The encoded protein is CASRRQGSEQYF.